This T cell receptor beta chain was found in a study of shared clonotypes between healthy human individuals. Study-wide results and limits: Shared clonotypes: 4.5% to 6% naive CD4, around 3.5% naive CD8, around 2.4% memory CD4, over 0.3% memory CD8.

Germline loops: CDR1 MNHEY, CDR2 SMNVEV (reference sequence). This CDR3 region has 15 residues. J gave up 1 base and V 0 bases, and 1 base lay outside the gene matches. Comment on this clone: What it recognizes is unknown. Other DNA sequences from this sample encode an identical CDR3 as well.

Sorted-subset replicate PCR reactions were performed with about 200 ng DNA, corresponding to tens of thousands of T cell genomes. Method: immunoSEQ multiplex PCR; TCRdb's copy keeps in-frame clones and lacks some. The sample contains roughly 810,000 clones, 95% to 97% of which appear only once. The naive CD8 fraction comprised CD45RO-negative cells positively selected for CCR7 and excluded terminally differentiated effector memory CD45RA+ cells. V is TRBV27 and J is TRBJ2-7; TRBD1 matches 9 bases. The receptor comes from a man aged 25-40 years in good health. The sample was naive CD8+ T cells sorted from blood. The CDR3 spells CASSLSGQGSYEQYF. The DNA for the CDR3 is TGTGCCAGCAGTTTATCGGGACAGGGATCCTACGAGCAGTACTTC.